This T cell receptor (beta chain) was sequenced during a study of CD8 T cells in Susac syndrome (dated by TCRdb to the late 2010s). Background on the whole study: The study used repertoire sequencing to test whether antigen drove CD8+ T cell activation and differentiation in Susac syndrome. Clonality of the CD8+ T cell repertoire was compared between around eleven healthy donors, about 14 Susac syndrome patients and some 15 multiple sclerosis patients.

RNA was extracted using the RNeasy kit, and roughly 0.45 to 1 microgram was reverse transcribed with random hexamers. The immunoSEQ multiplex PCR assay, covering 54 Vbeta and 13 Jbeta segments, was used to amplify TCR beta CDR3 regions. PCR amplification bias was corrected by using a synthetic template baseline for primer optimization and computational correction. As for the original processing: Only productive sequences were kept, with reads annotated to V, D and J genes according to IMGT and analyzed in immunoSEQ Analyzer. Clonality was computed as one minus Shannon entropy normalized by log2 of the number of productive unique sequences. Public and private clones were assessed among the 100 most prevalent clones of each patient and control. Clones were defined as Susac-specific if absent from the healthy and MS cohorts, from approximately 1,100 published viral clones and from other ImmuneACCESS disease sequences. TCRdb passed the public sequencing reads through fastp at Q25 and MiXCR, retaining productive beta sequences. Rows merge per CDR3 protein into single entries with the most common DNA and genes. TCRdb assigned the V and J calls; the authors' analysis was not used. Here the sample has 250,000 to 300,000 distinct CDR3 sequences; almost 85% occur a single time. The ten biggest clones cover approximately 0.2% of the sample.

Results and caveats for the whole study, not just this receptor: The number of individuals in the TCR sequencing and HLA analysis was recognized as being relatively small.

Peripheral blood CD8+ and CD4+ T cells from healthy donors, Susac syndrome patients and multiple sclerosis patients were profiled by high-throughput TCR beta sequencing. The multiple sclerosis controls were treatment-naive patients whose relapsing-remitting disease, either stable or active, fulfilled the revised McDonald criteria. Bulk CD8+ and CD4+ T cells were purified magnetically by negative isolation, whereas CD8+ TEMRA cells were enriched by FACS. Blood was drawn into EDTA tubes, processed within 24 hours, and PBMCs were isolated by density gradient centrifugation. PBMCs destined for TCR sequencing were cryopreserved in liquid nitrogen and later thawed in a 37 °C water bath. The sorted or isolated CD4+, CD8+ and CD8+ TEMRA cells had a purity of 90% or higher. Sequences MDHEN (CDR1) and SYDVKM (CDR2) are obtained from the germline V gene. The CDR3, from cysteine to phenylalanine, totals 16 residues. Of the read, only the CDR3 DNA is kept; its 48 bases are in frame from base 1. V has 3 bases trimmed and J has 1 base trimmed; junction bases matching no gene number 5.

On this clonotype itself: The antigen this receptor binds is unknown. The record has no base qualities; no much larger clone is one base away.

The chain joins TRBV28 to TRBJ2-1; TRBD1 fits 8 bases in the junction. The specimen was CD8+ T cells from PBMCs. The source is a human donor with multiple sclerosis. The nucleotide sequence is given as TGTGCCAGCAGTTTGGGACAGGCAATATCCTACAATGAGCAGTTCTTC. Translated, this gives CASSLGQAISYNEQFF.